One sample yielded the 4 T cell receptor beta chains listed below, sequenced in a study of blood T cell repertoires in COVID-19. Here immunoSEQ multiplex PCR was the method, and the copy in TCRdb shows in-frame clones only, minus some. Found here are about 300,000 clones, more than 75% of them singletons; the top ten hold about 4.2%. The sequencing input was PBMCs or T cells enriched from blood (not recorded which). The receptors were sampled from a man between 25 and 39 years old who had recovered from COVID-19.

The chain uses TRBV24-1 and TRBJ1-3, with 10 bases identical to TRBD1. Germline CDR1 KGHDR, CDR2 SFDVKD. The CDR3 is 13 amino acids. Trimming at V came to 7 bases and at J to 8 bases, leaving 4 bases not matched to a gene. Here the CDR3 DNA reads TGTGCCACCAGGGGGGACAGGGGAGACACCATATATTTT. Translation gives CATRGDRGDTIYF.

In this sample, this clone turned up once. The chain recombines TRBV6-5 with TRBJ2-7; TRBD2 agrees at 16 bases. The V and J ends lost 8 bases and 0 bases, in that order; junction bases with no gene match: 1. The CDR3 spans 15 residues. CDR1 and CDR2 from the germline V gene are MNHEY and SVGAGI. CDR3 coding DNA: TGTGCCAGCGGGACTAGCGGGAGGGGCTCCTACGAGCAGTACTTC. It is translated as CASGTSGRGSYEQYF.

In its sample, this clone was seen once. V and J are TRBV5-1 and TRBJ1-2; D may be TRBD1 (6 bases). Trimming shortened V by 4 bases and J by 2 bases, and 15 bases separated the two germline ends. Germline-derived CDR1 and CDR2 are SGHRS and YFSETQ. The CDR3 totals 15 residues. The CDR3 loop is CASSPRDMSNYGYTF. Here the CDR3 DNA reads TGCGCCAGCAGCCCCCGGGACATGTCCAACTATGGCTACACCTTC.

This clone was detected only once. The chain recombines TRBV13 with TRBJ2-7; the D gene is possibly TRBD2 (6 bases). CDR1 and CDR2 (germline): PRHDT, FYEKMQ (reference sequence). The CDR3 totals 16 residues. V was pared by 3 bases and J by 2 bases, with 17 bases between. CDR3 residues: CASSLASSARAYEQYF. In nucleotides, the CDR3 is TGTGCCAGCAGCTTGGCGTCTAGCGCCCGAGCCTACGAGCAGTACTTC.